In its sample, the clone carrying this T cell receptor beta chain was seen a few times. Its target is unknown. Germline V gene lookup returns CDR1 ENHRY and CDR2 SYGVKD. The CDR3 loop spans 13 amino acids. Trimming removed 10 bases at V and 0 bases at J, with 12 bases between. The entry originates in a study of identical twins. Broader study findings: Twins' excess sharing was less marked for out-of-frame beta sequences. Some out-of-frame alpha sequences were shared by twins, and these showed excess low generation probability. Findings depended on cross-sectional statistics rather than tracking the same donors.

It was template switching that added a universal primer site, and there were unique molecular identifiers on the cDNA. TCRdb re-derived calls from the 5' RACE reads in MiXCR, one entry per CDR3 protein. The sample lists approximately 590,000 distinct CDR3 sequences; around a tenth were seen once. This sample was also put to use in a study of yellow fever vaccine responses in identical twins.

The chain carries TRBV10-3 and TRBJ1-1, with a weak D call TRBD1 (5 bases). The sample taken for sequencing was PBMCs. The sequence was obtained from a woman between 18 and 30 years old in good health. The CDR3 is CATWGRLNTEAFF. The CDR3 bases are TGTGCCACTTGGGGACGGTTGAACACTGAAGCTTTCTTT.